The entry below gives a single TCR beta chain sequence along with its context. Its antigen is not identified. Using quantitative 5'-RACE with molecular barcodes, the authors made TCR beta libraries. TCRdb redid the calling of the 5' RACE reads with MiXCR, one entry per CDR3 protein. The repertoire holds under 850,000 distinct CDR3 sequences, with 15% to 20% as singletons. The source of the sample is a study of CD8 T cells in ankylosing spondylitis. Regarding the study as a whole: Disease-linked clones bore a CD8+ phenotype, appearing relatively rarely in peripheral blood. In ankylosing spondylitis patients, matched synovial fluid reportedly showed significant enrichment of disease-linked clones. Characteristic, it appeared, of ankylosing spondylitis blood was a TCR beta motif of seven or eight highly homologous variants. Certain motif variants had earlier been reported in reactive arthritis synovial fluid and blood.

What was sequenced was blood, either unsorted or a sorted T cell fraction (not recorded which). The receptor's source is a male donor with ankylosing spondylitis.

CDR3 sequence (DNA): TGCGCCAGCAGCGGGGAAGGACAGGGCGGGACTGAAGCTTTCTTT. This codes for CASSGEGQGGTEAFF. The chain is built from TRBV5-1 and TRBJ1-1, with 8 bases fitting TRBD1. Unmatched junction bases numbered 10, after V lost 4 bases and J lost 5 bases. CDR3 length: 15 amino acids. Germline CDR1 is SGHRS and CDR2 is YFSETQ. The full variable domain, with the rest looked up from reference TRBV5-1 and TRBJ1-1, is KAGVTQTPRYLIKTRGQQVTLSCSPISGHRSVSWYQQTPGQGLQFLFEYFSETQRNKGNFPGRFSGRQFSNSRSEMNVSTLELGDSALYLCASSGEGQGGTEAFFGQGTRLTVV.